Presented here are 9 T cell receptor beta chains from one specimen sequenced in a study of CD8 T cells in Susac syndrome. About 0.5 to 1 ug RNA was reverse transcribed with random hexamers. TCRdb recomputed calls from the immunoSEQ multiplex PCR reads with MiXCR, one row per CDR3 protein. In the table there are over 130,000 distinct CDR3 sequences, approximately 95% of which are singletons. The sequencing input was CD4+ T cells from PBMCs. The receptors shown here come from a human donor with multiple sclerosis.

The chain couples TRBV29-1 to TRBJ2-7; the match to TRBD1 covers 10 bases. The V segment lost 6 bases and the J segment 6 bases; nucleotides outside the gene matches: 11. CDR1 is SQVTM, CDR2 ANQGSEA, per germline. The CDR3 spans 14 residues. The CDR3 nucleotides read TGCAGCGTCGCCGGGACAGGGGAAGGGGGCGAGCAGTACTTC. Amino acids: CSVAGTGEGGEQYF.

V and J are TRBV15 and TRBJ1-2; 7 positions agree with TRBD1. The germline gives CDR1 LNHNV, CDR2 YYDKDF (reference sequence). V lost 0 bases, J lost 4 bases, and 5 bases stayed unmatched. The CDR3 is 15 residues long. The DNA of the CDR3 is TGTGCCACCAGCAGAGATGTGACAGGGACCTATGGCTACACCTTC. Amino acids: CATSRDVTGTYGYTF.

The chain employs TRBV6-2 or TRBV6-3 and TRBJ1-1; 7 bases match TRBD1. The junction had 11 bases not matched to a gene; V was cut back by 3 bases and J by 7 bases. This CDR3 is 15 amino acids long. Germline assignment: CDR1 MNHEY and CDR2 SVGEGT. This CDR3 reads CASSYPGQRRLEAFF. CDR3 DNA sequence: TGTGCCAGCAGTTATCCGGGACAGAGACGCCTTGAAGCTTTCTTT.

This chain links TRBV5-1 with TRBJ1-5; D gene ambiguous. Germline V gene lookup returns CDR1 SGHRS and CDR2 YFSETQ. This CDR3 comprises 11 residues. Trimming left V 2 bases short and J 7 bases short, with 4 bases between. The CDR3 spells CASSFHQPQHF. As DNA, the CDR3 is TGCGCCAGCAGCTTCCACCAGCCCCAGCATTTT.

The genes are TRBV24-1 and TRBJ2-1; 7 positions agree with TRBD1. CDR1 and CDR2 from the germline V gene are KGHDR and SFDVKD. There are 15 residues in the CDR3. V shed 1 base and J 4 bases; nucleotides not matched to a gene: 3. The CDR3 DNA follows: TGTGCCACCAGTGATTTACAGGGGCAATACAATGAGCAGTTCTTC. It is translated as CATSDLQGQYNEQFF.

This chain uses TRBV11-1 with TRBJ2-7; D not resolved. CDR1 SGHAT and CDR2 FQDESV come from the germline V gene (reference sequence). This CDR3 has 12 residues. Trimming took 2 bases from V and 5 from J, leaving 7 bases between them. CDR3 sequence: CASSLRTHEQYF. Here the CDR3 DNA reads TGTGCCAGCAGCTTACGGACCCACGAGCAGTACTTC.

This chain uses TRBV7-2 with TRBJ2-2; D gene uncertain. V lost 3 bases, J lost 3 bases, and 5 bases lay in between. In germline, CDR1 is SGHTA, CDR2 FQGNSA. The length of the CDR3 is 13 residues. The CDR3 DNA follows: TGTGCCAGCAGCTTTAGGCACACCGGGGAGCTGTTTTTT. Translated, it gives CASSFRHTGELFF.

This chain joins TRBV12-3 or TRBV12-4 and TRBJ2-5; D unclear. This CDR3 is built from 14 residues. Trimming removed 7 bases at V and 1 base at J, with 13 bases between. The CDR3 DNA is TGTGCCAGCACCCCGAGAGCGCGCCAAGAGACCCAGTACTTC. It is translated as CASTPRARQETQYF.

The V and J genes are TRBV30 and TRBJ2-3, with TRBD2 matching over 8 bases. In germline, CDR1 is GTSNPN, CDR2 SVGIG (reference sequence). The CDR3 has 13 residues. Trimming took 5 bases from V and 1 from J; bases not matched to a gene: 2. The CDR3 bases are TGTGCCTGGGCGGGGGGACGCACAGATACGCAGTATTTT. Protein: CAWAGGRTDTQYF.